These T cell receptor beta chains were read from a single sample in a study of blood T cell repertoires in COVID-19. The table came from immunoSEQ multiplex PCR; TCRdb's copy has only in-frame clones and leaves some out. The sample yields approximately 220,000 clones, more than 75% seen once. Material for sequencing was peripheral blood. Receptors originate from a man in his fifties with acute or convalescent COVID-19. CDR3s include the opening cysteine and the closing phenylalanine or tryptophan. D genes are given only for firm matches. Not every row has a clone size; where given, it reads once, few, many or a size class.

clone size: .; J gene: TRBJ1-4; V gene: TRBV10-2; D gene: TRBD1; CDR3 DNA: TGCGCCAGCAGTGACGGGACAGCCAGGGAAAAACTGTTTTTT; CDR3 protein: CASSDGTAREKLFF
clone size: .; J gene: TRBJ1-1; V gene: TRBV29-1; D gene: TRBD1; CDR3 DNA: TGCAGCGTTGGGCGGAGGGGGCGAAACACTGAAGCTTTCTTT; CDR3 protein: CSVGRRGRNTEAFF
clone size: .; J gene: TRBJ1-5; V gene: TRBV7-2; D gene: .; CDR3 DNA: TGTGCCAGCAGCCTCGGGGTGCAGCCCCAGCATTTT; CDR3 protein: CASSLGVQPQHF
clone size: .; J gene: TRBJ1-5; V gene: TRBV18; D gene: .; CDR3 DNA: TGTGCCAGCTCACAGGCGGGGAATCAGCCCCAGCATTTT; CDR3 protein: CASSQAGNQPQHF
clone size: .; J gene: TRBJ1-2; V gene: TRBV21-1; D gene: .; CDR3 DNA: TGTGCCAGCAGCAATACAGGGGACTATGGCTACACCTTC; CDR3 protein: CASSNTGDYGYTF
clone size: .; J gene: TRBJ2-7; V gene: TRBV18; D gene: TRBD1; CDR3 DNA: TGTGCCAGCTCACCGGGACAGGGAAGGGCCTACGAGCAGTACTTC; CDR3 protein: CASSPGQGRAYEQYF
clone size: once; J gene: TRBJ2-2; V gene: TRBV5-1; D gene: TRBD1; CDR3 DNA: TGCGCCAGCAGCTCCGGGACAGGGGGAGACTTCGGGGAGCTGTTTTTT; CDR3 protein: CASSSGTGGDFGELFF
clone size: .; J gene: TRBJ1-6; V gene: TRBV5-6; D gene: .; CDR3 DNA: TGTGCCAGCAGTCCCGGTGGGGCGTATAATTCACCCCTCCACTTT; CDR3 protein: CASSPGGAYNSPLHF
clone size: .; J gene: TRBJ2-5; V gene: TRBV19; D gene: TRBD2; CDR3 DNA: TGTGCCAGTAGTACACTACTAGCGGGGCAAGAGACCCAGTACTTC; CDR3 protein: CASSTLLAGQETQYF
clone size: .; J gene: TRBJ2-1; V gene: TRBV18; D gene: TRBD1; CDR3 DNA: TGTGCCAGCTCACCACCTGACAGGGGGCTAAAGGATGAGCAGTTCTTC; CDR3 protein: CASSPPDRGLKDEQFF
clone size: .; J gene: TRBJ1-4; V gene: TRBV6-5; D gene: .; CDR3 DNA: TGTGCCAGCAGTTACAACTGGGGGCGAGGTGAAAAACTGTTTTTT; CDR3 protein: CASSYNWGRGEKLFF
clone size: .; J gene: TRBJ2-4; V gene: TRBV6-5; D gene: TRBD2; CDR3 DNA: TGTGCCAGCACCCAAGCCGGGAGGAACATTCAGTACTTC; CDR3 protein: CASTQAGRNIQYF
clone size: .; J gene: TRBJ2-1; V gene: TRBV19; D gene: .; CDR3 DNA: TGTGCCAGTAGTATAGTGGCCCCACGCAATGAGCAGTTCTTC; CDR3 protein: CASSIVAPRNEQFF
clone size: .; J gene: TRBJ1-5; V gene: TRBV6-5; D gene: .; CDR3 DNA: TGTGCCAGCAGTTGGACAGCTACTCAGCCCCAGCATTTT; CDR3 protein: CASSWTATQPQHF
clone size: .; J gene: TRBJ1-1; V gene: TRBV6-1; D gene: .; CDR3 DNA: TGTGCCAGCAGTGAAAGGAACAGGGAGAACACTGAAGCTTTCTTT; CDR3 protein: CASSERNRENTEAFF
clone size: .; J gene: TRBJ1-1; V gene: TRBV4-1; D gene: .; CDR3 DNA: TGCGCCAGCAGCCGGCAGGGGAAGGGCACTGAAGCTTTCTTT; CDR3 protein: CASSRQGKGTEAFF